What follows are 13 T cell receptor beta chains derived from one specimen sequenced in a study of metastatic and nonmetastatic thyroid tumors. Treatment of any kind had been given to no patient before thyroid surgery. TCRdb called clones again from the PCR reads with MiXCR. This table has tens of thousands of clones, about 12% appearing once. Sequencing was performed on tumor tissue. The receptor source for this set is a female donor with papillary thyroid cancer or a benign thyroid nodule (not recorded which). Some clones in this sample may be carry-over from other donors' samples.

This clone was seen at least ten times. Since a much larger clone is just one base distant, this may be a read error. The rearrangement joins TRBV6-5 to TRBJ1-5; D gene uncertain. This CDR3 spans 13 amino acids. Per germline, CDR1 MNHEY and CDR2 SVGAGI. This CDR3 is CASSYEVLQPHHF. The CDR3 region has the DNA TGTGCCAGCAGTTACGAGGTACTTCAGCCCCATCATTTT.

This clone has ten or more counts. J is TRBJ1-2 and V is TRBV10-3, with TRBD1 as a possible D gene (5 bases). This CDR3 region has 17 residues. V lost 0 bases and J lost 2, with 16 bases in between. Germline-derived CDR1 and CDR2 are ENHRY and SYGVKD. The CDR3: CAISESLRQSLNYGYTF. The CDR3 coding sequence is TGTGCCATCAGTGAGTCCCTAAGACAGTCCTTAAACTATGGCTACACCTTC.

This clone was seen repeatedly, ten times or more. This chain links TRBV3-1 with TRBJ2-3, with 14 nucleotides matching TRBD2. The CDR3 length is 18 residues. The J segment lost 2 bases and the V segment lost 2 bases, leaving 6 bases of the junction unmatched. Germline CDR1 reads LGHDT; CDR2 reads YNNKEL (reference sequence). CDR3 sequence reads: CASSQSRLAGGVTDTQYF. CDR3 DNA sequence: TGTGCCAGCAGCCAATCCCGACTAGCGGGAGGGGTCACAGATACGCAGTATTTT.

Many counts were recorded for this clone. The rearrangement joins TRBV24-1 to TRBJ2-3; unclear D gene. CDR1 and CDR2 from the germline V gene are KGHDR and SFDVKD. This CDR3 is built from 15 residues. The V and J ends lost 2 bases and 2 bases respectively, with 10 bases between them. This CDR3 reads CATSDSSRNTDTQYF. DNA of the CDR3: TGTGCCACCAGTGATTCGTCAAGGAACACAGATACGCAGTATTTT.

In this sample, this clone turned up many times. The chain carries TRBV14 and TRBJ1-6; no firm D call. The CDR3 runs 12 residues. From germline, CDR1 is SGHDN and CDR2 FVKESK. The V end was cut by 3 bases, the J end by 7 bases, with 4 bases between. The CDR3 nucleotides read TGTGCCAGCAGCCAGGCAAATTCACCCCTCCACTTT. It is translated as CASSQANSPLHF.

This clone appeared a few times. This sequence joins TRBV5-4 and TRBJ2-3; 10 bases map to TRBD1. V trimming: 4 bases; J trimming: 2 bases; junction bases outside the gene matches: 4. Germline lookup yields CDR1 SGHNT and CDR2 YYREEE (reference sequence). The CDR3 loop spans 15 amino acids. CDR3 sequence reads: CASSKGQGLTDTQYF. The CDR3 nucleotides read TGTGCCAGCAGCAAGGGACAGGGGCTCACAGATACGCAGTATTTT.

This clone was counted only a few times. With a much larger clone just one base away, this may be a read error. Other DNA sequences in the sample encode the same CDR3. The chain recombines TRBV7-2 with TRBJ1-5; perhaps TRBD1 as D (5 bases). Per germline, CDR1 SGHTA and CDR2 FQGNSA. V shed 1 base and J shed 6 bases, with 10 bases lying between them. This CDR3 is built from 14 residues. The CDR3 region has the DNA TGTGCCAGCAGCTTAGGCAGGGTAAGTCAGCCCCAGCATTTT. It codes for CASSLGRVSQPQHF.

Many counts were recorded for this clone. The J gene is TRBJ2-3, the V gene TRBV7-9, with D perhaps matching TRBD2 (5 bases). Per germline, CDR1 SEHNR and CDR2 FQNEAQ (reference sequence). The CDR3 runs to 15 residues. Trimming cost V 5 bases and J 0 bases, with 12 bases left between them. CDR3 in DNA: TGTGCCAGCAGCCCCACGCCTAGCAGCACAGATACGCAGTATTTT. The encoded protein is CASSPTPSSTDTQYF.

Only a few counts were recorded for this clone. An end of the junction does not agree with germline; a read error may underlie this. The chain's CDR3 is CASPMGGVTGQLVF. DNA of the CDR3: TGTGCCAGCCCTATGGGAGGGGTCACCGGGCAGCTGGTTTTT. The chain has TRBV6-1 and TRBJ2-2; 7 bases agree with TRBD2. The CDR3 extends over 14 amino acids. Germline CDR1 is MNHNS and CDR2 is SASEGT.

This clone was observed a few times. Being one base from a much bigger clone, this may be a read error. The V and J genes are TRBV19 and TRBJ2-3; D gene unclear. The CDR3 spans 11 residues. V lost 4 bases, J lost 4 bases, and 3 bases lay in between. The V gene's germline CDR1 is LNHDA and CDR2 SQIVND (reference sequence). CDR3 sequence: CASSKADTQYF. CDR3 coding DNA: TGTGCCAGTAGTAAGGCAGATACGCAGTATTTT.

In its sample, this clone was seen many times. This clone may be a read error of a much larger clone one base away. Other DNA sequences in this sample translate to the same CDR3. The V call is TRBV7-9, the J call TRBJ2-7; TRBD2 matches 8 bases. The CDR3 is 12 amino acids. The V gene's germline CDR1 is SEHNR and CDR2 FQNEAQ (reference sequence). The junction had 1 base not matched to a gene; V was cut back by 3 bases and J by 6 bases. The CDR3 region has the DNA TGTGCCAGCAGCTTCGGGGGGGTCGAGCAGTACTTC. This codes for CASSFGGVEQYF.

This clone was picked up many times. The chain joins TRBV7-3 to TRBJ2-2; 12 positions match TRBD2. The CDR3 length is 15 residues. V was clipped by 4 bases and J by 5 bases; unmatched bases: 2. Germline V CDR1 and CDR2: SGHTA, FQGTGA. The DNA for the CDR3 is TGTGCCAGCAGCTGGACTAGCGGGACGACCGGGGAGCTGTTTTTT. Translated, it gives CASSWTSGTTGELFF.

Worth noting for this clone: This may stem from a read error, because a much larger clone lies one nucleotide away. The sample contains more than one DNA sequence encoding this CDR3. The chain recombines TRBV14 with TRBJ2-5; possibly TRBD2 for D (5 bases). Germline V gives CDR1 SGHDN, CDR2 FVKESK. V lost 3 bases and J 5 bases, leaving 16 bases between the germline ends. The CDR3 totals 15 residues. The CDR3 protein is CASSQDRGRGETQYF. CDR3 nucleotides: TGTGCCAGCAGCCAGGACCGGGGTAGAGGGGAGACCCAGTACTTC. Looking up the rest from reference TRBV14 and TRBJ2-5 gives the full variable domain: EAGVTQFPSHSVIEKGQTVTLRCDPISGHDNLYWYRRVMGKEIKFLLHFVKESKQDESGMPNNRFLAERTGGTYSTLKVQPAELEDSGVYFCASSQDRGRGETQYFGPGTRLLVL.